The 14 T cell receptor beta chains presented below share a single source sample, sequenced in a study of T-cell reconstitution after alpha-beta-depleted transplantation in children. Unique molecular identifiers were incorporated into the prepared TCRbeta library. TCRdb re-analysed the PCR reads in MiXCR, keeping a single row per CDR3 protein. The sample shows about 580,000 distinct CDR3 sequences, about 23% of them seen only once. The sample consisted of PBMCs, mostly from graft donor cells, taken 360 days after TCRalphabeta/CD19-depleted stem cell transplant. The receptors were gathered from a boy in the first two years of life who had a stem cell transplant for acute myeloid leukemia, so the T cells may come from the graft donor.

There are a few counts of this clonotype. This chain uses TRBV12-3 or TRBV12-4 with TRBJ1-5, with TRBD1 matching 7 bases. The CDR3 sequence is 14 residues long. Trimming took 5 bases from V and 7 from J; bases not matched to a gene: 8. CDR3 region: CASSLGQSIQPQHF. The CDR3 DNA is TGTGCCAGCAGTCTGGGACAGTCGATCCAGCCCCAGCATTTT.

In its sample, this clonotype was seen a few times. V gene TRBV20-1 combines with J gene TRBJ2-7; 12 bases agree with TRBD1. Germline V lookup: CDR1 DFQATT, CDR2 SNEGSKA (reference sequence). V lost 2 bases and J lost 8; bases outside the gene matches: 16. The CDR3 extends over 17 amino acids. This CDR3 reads CSARPNTGTGGLSKQYV. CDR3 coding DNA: TGCAGTGCTAGACCTAACACCGGGACAGGGGGCTTAAGTAAGCAGTACGTC.

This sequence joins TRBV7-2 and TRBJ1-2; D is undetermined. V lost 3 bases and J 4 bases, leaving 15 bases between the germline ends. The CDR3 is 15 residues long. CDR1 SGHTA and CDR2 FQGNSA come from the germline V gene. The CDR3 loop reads CASSLSVNPSYGYTF. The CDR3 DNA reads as TGTGCCAGCAGCTTGTCCGTAAATCCTTCCTATGGCTACACCTTC.

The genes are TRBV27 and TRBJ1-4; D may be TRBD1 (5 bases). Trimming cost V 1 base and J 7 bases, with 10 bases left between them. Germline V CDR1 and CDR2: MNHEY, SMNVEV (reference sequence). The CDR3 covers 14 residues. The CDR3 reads CASSLLGTGEKLFF. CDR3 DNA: TGTGCCAGCAGTTTATTAGGGACGGGTGAAAAACTGTTTTTT.

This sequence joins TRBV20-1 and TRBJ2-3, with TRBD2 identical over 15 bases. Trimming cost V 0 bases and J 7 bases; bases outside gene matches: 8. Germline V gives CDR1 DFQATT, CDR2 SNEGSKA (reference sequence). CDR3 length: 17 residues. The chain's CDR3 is CSARDFPGLAGGNTQYF. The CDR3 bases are TGCAGTGCTAGAGATTTTCCGGGACTAGCGGGGGGAAATACGCAGTATTTT.

Written as DNA, the CDR3 is TGCGCCAGCAGCCAAATCCGGACAGCCAACTATGGCTACACCTTC. Translating it yields CASSQIRTANYGYTF. The chain has TRBV4-3 and TRBJ1-2, with D perhaps matching TRBD1 (6 bases). V gave up 2 bases and J gave up 2 bases, with 12 bases separating them. The CDR3 spans 15 residues. Germline CDR1 LGHNA, CDR2 YSLEER.

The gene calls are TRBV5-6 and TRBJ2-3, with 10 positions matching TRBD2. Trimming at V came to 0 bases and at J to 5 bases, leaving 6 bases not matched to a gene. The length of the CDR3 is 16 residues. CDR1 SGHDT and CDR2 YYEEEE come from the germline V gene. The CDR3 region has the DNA TGTGCCAGCAGCTTGGGGAGCGGGGGGGCCTTAGATACGCAGTATTTT. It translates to CASSLGSGGALDTQYF.

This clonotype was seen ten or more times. CDR3 sequence reads: CASSDSPSQYF. CDR3 nucleotides: TGTGCCAGCAGTGACAGCCCCTCTCAGTACTTC. The rearrangement uses TRBV11-2 and TRBJ2-7; possibly TRBD1 for D (5 bases). The CDR3 covers 11 residues. The germline V gene has CDR1 SGHAT and CDR2 FQNNGV. V shed 6 bases and J shed 10 bases, with 13 bases lying between them. Full variable domain (outside the CDR3, taken from reference TRBV11-2 and TRBJ2-7): EAGVAQSPRYKIIEKRQSVAFWCNPISGHATLYWYQQILGQGPKLLIQFQNNGVVDDSQLPKDRFSAERLKGVDSTLKIQPAKLEDSAVYLCASSDSPSQYFGPGTRLTVT.

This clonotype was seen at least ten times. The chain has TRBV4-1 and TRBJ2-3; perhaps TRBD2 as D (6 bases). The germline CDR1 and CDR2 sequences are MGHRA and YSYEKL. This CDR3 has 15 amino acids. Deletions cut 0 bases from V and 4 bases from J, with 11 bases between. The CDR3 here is CASSQDRGTSDTQYF. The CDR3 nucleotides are TGCGCCAGCAGCCAAGATCGTGGGACTTCAGATACGCAGTATTTT.

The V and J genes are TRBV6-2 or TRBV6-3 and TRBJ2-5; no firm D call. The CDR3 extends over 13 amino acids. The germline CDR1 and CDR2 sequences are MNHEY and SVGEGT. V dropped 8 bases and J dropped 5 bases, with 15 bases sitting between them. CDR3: CASLPKGRETQYF. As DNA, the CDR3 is TGTGCCAGCCTGCCAAAGGGCAGGGAGACCCAGTACTTC.

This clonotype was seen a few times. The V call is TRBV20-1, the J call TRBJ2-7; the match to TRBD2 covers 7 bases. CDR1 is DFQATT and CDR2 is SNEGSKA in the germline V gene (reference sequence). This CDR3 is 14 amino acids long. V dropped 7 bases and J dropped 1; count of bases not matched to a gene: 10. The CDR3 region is CSVLAAGESYEQYF. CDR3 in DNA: TGCAGTGTTCTGGCGGCGGGGGAGTCCTACGAGCAGTACTTC.

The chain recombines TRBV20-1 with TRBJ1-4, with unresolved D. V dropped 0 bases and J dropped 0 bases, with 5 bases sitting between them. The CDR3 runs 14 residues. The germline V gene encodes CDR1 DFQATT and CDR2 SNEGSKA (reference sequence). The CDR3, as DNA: TGCAGTGCTAGAGAGGGTGCAACTAATGAAAAACTGTTTTTT. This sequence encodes CSAREGATNEKLFF.

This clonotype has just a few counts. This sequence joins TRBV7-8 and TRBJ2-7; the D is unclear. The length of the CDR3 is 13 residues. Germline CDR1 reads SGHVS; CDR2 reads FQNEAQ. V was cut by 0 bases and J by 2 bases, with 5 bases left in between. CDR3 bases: TGTGCCAGCAGCTTAGCGGTAACCTACGAGCAGTACGTC. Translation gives CASSLAVTYEQYV.

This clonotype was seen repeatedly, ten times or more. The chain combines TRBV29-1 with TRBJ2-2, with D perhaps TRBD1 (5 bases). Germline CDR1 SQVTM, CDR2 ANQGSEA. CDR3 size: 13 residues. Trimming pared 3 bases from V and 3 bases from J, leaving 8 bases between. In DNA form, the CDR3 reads TGCAGCGTTGACTCAGGGTACACCGGGGAGCTGTTTTTT. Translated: CSVDSGYTGELFF.